Presented here are 21 T cell receptor beta chains from one specimen sequenced in a study of a mutant IDH1 vaccine in newly diagnosed glioma. The time point is: week 47, end of study. The vaccine gave 300 ug of a 20-mer mutant IDH1 peptide subcutaneously per dose. The repertoire was sequenced with immunoSEQ multiplex PCR; TCRdb's copy has only in-frame clones and lacks some. The sample has 50,000 or so clones, less than 85% seen once. These TCRs' antigens remain unknown. Sequencing was performed on PBMCs, taken from a glioma patient whose treatment included an IDH1 peptide vaccine. The receptors originated from a woman aged 25 to 39 with glioma. Some clones in this sample may be carry-over from other donors' samples.

The V gene is TRBV7-9, the J gene TRBJ1-2, with 11 bases aligning to TRBD1. J gave up 4 bases and V 5 bases, and 3 bases lay outside the gene matches. The CDR3 contains 14 residues. CDR1 is SEHNR, CDR2 FQNEAQ, per germline (reference sequence). Here the CDR3 reads CASSPGQGAYGYTF. DNA for the CDR3: TGTGCCAGCAGCCCTGGACAGGGGGCCTATGGCTACACCTTC.

The chain uses TRBV28 and TRBJ1-1; D is perhaps TRBD1 (6 bases). Trimming took off 4 bases at V and 5 bases at J, with 17 bases between the two ends. CDR1 is MDHEN, CDR2 SYDVKM, per germline. This CDR3 has 15 amino acids. The DNA of the CDR3 is TGTGCCAGCAGTTGGGGGCGGGGACTCATGACTGAAGCTTTCTTT. It translates to CASSWGRGLMTEAFF.

The chain joins TRBV29-1 to TRBJ2-7; possible D gene TRBD1, 6 bases. The V and J ends lost 2 bases and 2 bases respectively, with 13 bases between them. The CDR3 runs to 14 residues. The germline gives CDR1 SQVTM, CDR2 ANQGSEA. CDR3 in DNA: TGCAGCGTTGAACCGGGACAAGGAACCTACGAGCAGTACTTC. It encodes CSVEPGQGTYEQYF.

The genes are TRBV5-1 and TRBJ1-2, with D perhaps matching TRBD1 (6 bases). V shed 1 base and J shed 3 bases, with 7 bases lying between them. CDR1 is SGHRS, CDR2 YFSETQ, per germline. The CDR3 runs to 13 residues. In nucleotides, the CDR3 is TGCGCCAGCAGCTTGAACAGGGACTATGGCTACACCTTC. Residues: CASSLNRDYGYTF. Based on the CDR3 plus reference TRBV5-1 and TRBJ1-2, the full variable domain is KAGVTQTPRYLIKTRGQQVTLSCSPISGHRSVSWYQQTPGQGLQFLFEYFSETQRNKGNFPGRFSGRQFSNSRSEMNVSTLELGDSALYLCASSLNRDYGYTFGSGTRLTVV.

CDR3 protein: CSVEFNMNTEAFF. CDR3 in DNA: TGCAGCGTTGAGTTCAACATGAACACTGAAGCTTTCTTT. The rearrangement uses TRBV29-1 and TRBJ1-1; D is unclear. CDR1 and CDR2 from the germline V gene are SQVTM and ANQGSEA. V was shortened by 3 bases and J by 0 bases, with 8 bases between the two germline ends. This CDR3 spans 13 amino acids.

The V and J genes are TRBV6-1 and TRBJ2-3, with 8 bases aligning to TRBD2. With 4 bases clipped from V and 1 base from J, the junction kept 1 base outside the gene matches. The CDR3 consists of 14 residues. Looked up from germline, CDR1 is MNHNS and CDR2 is SASEGT. The DNA of the CDR3 is TGTGCCAGCAGTGGGGGACTAGGCACAGATACGCAGTATTTT. It translates to CASSGGLGTDTQYF.

V gene TRBV11-2 combines with J gene TRBJ2-7; 7 nucleotides match TRBD1. The CDR3 contains 12 residues. Germline-derived CDR1 and CDR2 are SGHAT and FQNNGV. CDR3 amino acids: CAGAGTAYEQYF. Written as DNA, the CDR3 is TGTGCAGGAGCCGGGACAGCCTACGAGCAGTACTTC.

The chain recombines TRBV7-9 with TRBJ1-2; the match to TRBD1 covers 8 bases. Germline lookup yields CDR1 SEHNR and CDR2 FQNEAQ (reference sequence). Unmatched junction bases numbered 7, after V lost 6 bases and J lost 4 bases. CDR3 length: 14 amino acids. The DNA for the CDR3 is TGTGCCAGCAGGCCAGGGGGCTCCAGCTATGGCTACACCTTC. Amino acids: CASRPGGSSYGYTF.

This clone was detected only a few times. The chain joins TRBV4-2 to TRBJ1-1, with a possible D match to TRBD1 (5 bases). This CDR3 contains 13 residues. The V end was cut by 4 bases, the J end by 4 bases, with 10 bases between. Per the germline V gene, CDR1 is LGHNA and CDR2 is YNFKEQ. The CDR3 DNA reads as TGTGCCAGCAGCCGCCAAAGGGGCACTGAAGCTTTCTTT. It yields the protein CASSRQRGTEAFF.

The chain links TRBV19 to TRBJ1-4; weak D call: TRBD1 (5 bases). V was trimmed by 4 bases and J by 5 bases, leaving 14 bases between them. This CDR3 contains 15 residues. Germline lookup yields CDR1 LNHDA and CDR2 SQIVND (reference sequence). The chain's CDR3 is CASSRARGANEKLFF. DNA for the CDR3: TGTGCCAGTAGTAGGGCTAGGGGCGCGAATGAAAAACTGTTTTTT.

The V and J genes are TRBV27 and TRBJ2-7; 8 bases line up with TRBD2. V lost 8 bases to trimming and J lost 5 bases; unmatched junction nucleotides: 8. Germline CDR1 reads MNHEY; CDR2 reads SMNVEV (reference sequence). This CDR3 is 13 amino acids long. The CDR3 loop reads CASAISGTNEQYF. The DNA of the CDR3 is TGTGCCAGCGCTATTAGCGGGACAAACGAGCAGTACTTC.

CDR3 sequence reads: CASSQKGGETQYF. Written as DNA, the CDR3 is TGTGCCAGCAGCCAAAAAGGGGGAGAGACCCAGTACTTC. The V and J genes are TRBV4-2 and TRBJ2-5, with TRBD1 as a possible D gene (6 bases). The germline V gene has CDR1 LGHNA and CDR2 YNFKEQ. The CDR3 consists of 13 residues. V was shortened by 2 bases and J by 4 bases, with 8 bases between the two germline ends.

The chain combines TRBV27 with TRBJ1-5; 8 bases line up with TRBD1. The CDR3 has 16 residues. Germline trimming cut 3 bases from V and 7 bases from J; bases unmatched to any gene: 11. Germline loops: CDR1 MNHEY, CDR2 SMNVEV (reference sequence). The CDR3 DNA sequence: TGTGCCAGCAGTTTGGCTCCCAGGGGGCGCGGACAGCCCCAGCATTTT. As protein: CASSLAPRGRGQPQHF.

A remark on this clone: Other DNA sequences in the sample encode the same CDR3. CDR3 sequence: CASSYSTGSGNTIYF. The CDR3 nucleotides are TGTGCCAGCAGTTACTCGACAGGCTCTGGAAACACCATATATTTT. J is TRBJ1-3 and V is TRBV6-5; perhaps TRBD1 as D (6 bases). Trimming removed 0 bases at V and 0 bases at J, with 6 bases between. The germline V gene encodes CDR1 MNHEY and CDR2 SVGAGI. The CDR3 is 15 amino acids.

This chain joins TRBV29-1 and TRBJ2-1; D remains unclear. CDR1 is SQVTM and CDR2 is ANQGSEA in the germline V gene. V dropped 3 bases and J dropped 15 bases, with 6 bases sitting between them. The CDR3 has 8 residues. CDR3 DNA: TGCAGCGTTGAGGTAGGGTTCTTC. Amino acid sequence: CSVEVGFF.

The chain combines TRBV28 with TRBJ2-2; D is undetermined. V lost 5 bases to trimming and J lost 6 bases, with 10 bases between them. From germline, CDR1 is MDHEN and CDR2 SYDVKM. The CDR3 runs 13 residues. The CDR3 nucleotides are TGTGCCAGCAGTGCCCCTAGGCCCGGGGAGCTGTTTTTT. Residues: CASSAPRPGELFF.

V is TRBV7-2 and J is TRBJ2-1; 9 bases agree with TRBD1. V trimming: 0 bases; J trimming: 2 bases; junction bases outside the gene matches: 5. Germline V gene lookup returns CDR1 SGHTA and CDR2 FQGNSA. The CDR3 consists of 17 residues. Written as DNA, the CDR3 is TGTGCCAGCAGCTTAGCCCCTACAGGGGGCCCCTACAATGAGCAGTTCTTC. Encoded protein: CASSLAPTGGPYNEQFF.

J is TRBJ2-3 and V is TRBV27; a possible D gene is TRBD1 (6 bases). Per the germline V gene, CDR1 is MNHEY and CDR2 is SMNVEV (reference sequence). The ends were cut back, 5 bases at V and 5 bases at J, with 20 bases in the middle. The CDR3 has 16 residues. The CDR3 region has the DNA TGTGCCAGCAGTCAACAACCAGGGGTAGGTAAAGATACGCAGTATTTT. The encoded protein is CASSQQPGVGKDTQYF.

The gene calls are TRBV5-6 and TRBJ1-3; D perhaps matches TRBD1 (5 bases). V was clipped by 7 bases and J by 8 bases, with 25 bases between them. The CDR3 loop spans 16 amino acids. Germline V gene lookup returns CDR1 SGHDT and CDR2 YYEEEE. In DNA, the CDR3 is TGTGCCAGCGCCCCGTCGGTGGGGGGAGTAGGGGACACCATATATTTT. As protein: CASAPSVGGVGDTIYF. Filled out from reference TRBV5-6 and TRBJ1-3, the complete variable domain reads DAGVTQSPTHLIKTRGQQVTLRCSPKSGHDTVSWYQQALGQGPQFIFQYYEEEERQRGNFPDRFSGHQFPNYSSELNVNALLLGDSALYLCASAPSVGGVGDTIYFGEGSWLTVV.

J is TRBJ2-5 and V is TRBV11-2, with D possibly TRBD1 on 6 matching bases. CDR1 SGHAT and CDR2 FQNNGV come from the germline V gene. The V end was cut by 7 bases, the J end by 5 bases, with 20 bases between. The CDR3 loop spans 15 amino acids. The CDR3 DNA follows: TGTGCCAGCACCCTAAACAGGGCCTCGGGGGAGACCCAGTACTTC. Its protein product is CASTLNRASGETQYF.

The chain employs TRBV9 and TRBJ2-3; maybe TRBD1 (6 bases). This CDR3 has 13 amino acids. V was cut by 6 bases and J by 6 bases, with 14 bases left in between. Per the germline V gene, CDR1 is SGDLS and CDR2 is YYNGEE. DNA of the CDR3: TGTGCCAGCACCCGGTATGGGGGCGATACGCAGTATTTT. Translation: CASTRYGGDTQYF.